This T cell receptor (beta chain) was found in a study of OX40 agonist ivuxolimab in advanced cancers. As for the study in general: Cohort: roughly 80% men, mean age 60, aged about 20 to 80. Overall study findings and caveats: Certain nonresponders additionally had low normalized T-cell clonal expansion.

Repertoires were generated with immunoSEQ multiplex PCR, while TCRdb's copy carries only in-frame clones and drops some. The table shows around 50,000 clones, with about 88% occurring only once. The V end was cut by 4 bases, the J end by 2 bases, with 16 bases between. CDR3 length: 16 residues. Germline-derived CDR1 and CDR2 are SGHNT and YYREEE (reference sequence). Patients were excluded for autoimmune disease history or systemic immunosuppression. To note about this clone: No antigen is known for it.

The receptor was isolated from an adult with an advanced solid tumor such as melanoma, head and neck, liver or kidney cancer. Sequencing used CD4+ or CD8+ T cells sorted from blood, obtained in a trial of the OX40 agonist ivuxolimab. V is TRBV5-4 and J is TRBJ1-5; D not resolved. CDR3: CASSPPGEYGNQPQHF. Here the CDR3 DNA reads TGTGCCAGCAGCCCCCCCGGGGAATATGGCAATCAGCCCCAGCATTTT. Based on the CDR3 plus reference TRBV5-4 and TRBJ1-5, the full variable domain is ETGVTQSPTHLIKTRGQQVTLRCSSQSGHNTVSWYQQALGQGPQFIFQYYREEENGRGNFPPRFSGLQFPNYSSELNVNALELDDSALYLCASSPPGEYGNQPQHFGDGTRLSIL.